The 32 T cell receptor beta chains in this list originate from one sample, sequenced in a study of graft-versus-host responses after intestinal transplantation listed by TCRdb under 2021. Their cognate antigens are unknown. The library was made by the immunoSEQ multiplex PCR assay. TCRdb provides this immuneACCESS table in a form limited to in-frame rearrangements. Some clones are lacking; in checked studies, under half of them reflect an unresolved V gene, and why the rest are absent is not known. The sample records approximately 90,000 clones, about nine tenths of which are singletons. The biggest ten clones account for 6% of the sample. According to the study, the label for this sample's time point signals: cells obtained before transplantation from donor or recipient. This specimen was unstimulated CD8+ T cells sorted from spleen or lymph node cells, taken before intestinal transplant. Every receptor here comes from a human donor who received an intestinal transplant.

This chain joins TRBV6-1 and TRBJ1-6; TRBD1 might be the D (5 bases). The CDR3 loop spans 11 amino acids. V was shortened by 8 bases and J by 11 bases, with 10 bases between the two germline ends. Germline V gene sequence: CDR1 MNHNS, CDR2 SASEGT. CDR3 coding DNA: TGTGCCAGCCGGGACCTGACACCCCTCCACTTT. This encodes CASRDLTPLHF.

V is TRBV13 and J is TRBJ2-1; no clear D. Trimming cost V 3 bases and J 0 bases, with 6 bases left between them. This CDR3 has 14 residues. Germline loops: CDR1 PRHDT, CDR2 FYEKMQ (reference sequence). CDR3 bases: TGTGCCAGCAGCTTTCCGAGCTCCTACAATGAGCAGTTCTTC. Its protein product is CASSFPSSYNEQFF.

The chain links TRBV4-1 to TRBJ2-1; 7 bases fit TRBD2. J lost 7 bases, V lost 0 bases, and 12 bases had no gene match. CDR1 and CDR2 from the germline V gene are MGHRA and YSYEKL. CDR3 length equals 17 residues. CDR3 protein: CASSQEREVGGGNEQFF. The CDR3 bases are TGCGCCAGCAGCCAAGAAAGGGAAGTCGGGGGAGGGAATGAGCAGTTCTTC.

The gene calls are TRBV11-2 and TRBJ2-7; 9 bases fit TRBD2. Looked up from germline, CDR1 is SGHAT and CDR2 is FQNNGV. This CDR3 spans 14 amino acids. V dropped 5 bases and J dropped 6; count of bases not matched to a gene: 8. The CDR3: CASSRLAGIREQYF. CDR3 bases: TGTGCCAGCAGCCGCCTAGCGGGGATACGCGAGCAGTACTTC.

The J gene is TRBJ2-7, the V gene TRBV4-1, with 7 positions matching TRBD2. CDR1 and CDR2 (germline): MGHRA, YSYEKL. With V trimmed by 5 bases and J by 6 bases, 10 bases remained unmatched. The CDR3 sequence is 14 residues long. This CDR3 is CASSTLTGGFEQYF. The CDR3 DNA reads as TGCGCCAGCAGCACCCTAACGGGAGGATTCGAGCAGTACTTC.

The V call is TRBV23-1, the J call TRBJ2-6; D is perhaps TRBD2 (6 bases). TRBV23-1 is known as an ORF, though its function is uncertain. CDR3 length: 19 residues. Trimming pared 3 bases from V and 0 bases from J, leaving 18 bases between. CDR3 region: CASSQYTGDESSGANVLTF. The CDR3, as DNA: TGCGCCAGCAGTCAGTATACGGGAGACGAAAGCTCTGGGGCCAACGTCCTGACTTTC.

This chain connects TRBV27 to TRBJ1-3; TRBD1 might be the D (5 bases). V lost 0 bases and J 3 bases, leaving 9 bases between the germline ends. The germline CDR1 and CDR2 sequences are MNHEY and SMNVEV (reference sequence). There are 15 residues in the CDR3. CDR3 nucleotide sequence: TGTGCCAGCAGTTTATCCGGGACTGATGGAAACACCATATATTTT. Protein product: CASSLSGTDGNTIYF.

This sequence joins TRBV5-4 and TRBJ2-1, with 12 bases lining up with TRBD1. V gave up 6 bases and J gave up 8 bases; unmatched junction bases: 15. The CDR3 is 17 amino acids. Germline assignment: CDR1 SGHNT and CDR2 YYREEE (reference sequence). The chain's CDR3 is CASTKKMGGQGAYEQFF. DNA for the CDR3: TGTGCCAGCACAAAGAAGATGGGGGGACAGGGGGCCTATGAGCAGTTCTTC.

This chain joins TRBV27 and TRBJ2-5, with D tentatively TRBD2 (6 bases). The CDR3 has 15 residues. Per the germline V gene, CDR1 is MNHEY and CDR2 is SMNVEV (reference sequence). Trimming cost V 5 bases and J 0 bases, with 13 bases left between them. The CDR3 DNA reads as TGTGCCAGCAGTGCCACGACTAGGTACCAAGAGACCCAGTACTTC. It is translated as CASSATTRYQETQYF.

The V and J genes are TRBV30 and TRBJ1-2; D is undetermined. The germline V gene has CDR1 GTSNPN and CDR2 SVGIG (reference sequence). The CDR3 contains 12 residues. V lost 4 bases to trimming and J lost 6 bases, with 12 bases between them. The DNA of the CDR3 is TGTGCCTGGACTAACCGGGCAGATGGCTACACCTTC. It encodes CAWTNRADGYTF.

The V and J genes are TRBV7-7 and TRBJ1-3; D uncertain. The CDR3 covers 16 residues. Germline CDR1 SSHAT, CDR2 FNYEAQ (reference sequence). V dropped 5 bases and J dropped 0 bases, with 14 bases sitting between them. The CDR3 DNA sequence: TGTGCCAGCAGCCTATTCCGACGGAACTCTGGAAACACCATATATTTT. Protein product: CASSLFRRNSGNTIYF.

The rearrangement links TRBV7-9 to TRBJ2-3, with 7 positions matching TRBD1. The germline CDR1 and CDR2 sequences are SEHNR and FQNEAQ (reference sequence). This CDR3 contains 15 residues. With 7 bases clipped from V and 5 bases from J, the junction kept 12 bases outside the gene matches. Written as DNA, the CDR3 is TGTGCCAGCACAGAACAGGGGTTGTATGGAGATACGCAGTATTTT. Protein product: CASTEQGLYGDTQYF.

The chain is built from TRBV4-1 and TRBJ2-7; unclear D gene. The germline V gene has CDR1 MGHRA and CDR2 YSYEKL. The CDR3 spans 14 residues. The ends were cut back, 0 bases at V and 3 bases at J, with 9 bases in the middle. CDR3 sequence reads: CASSQERGNYEQYF. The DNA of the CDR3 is TGCGCCAGCAGCCAAGAACGCGGTAACTACGAGCAGTACTTC.

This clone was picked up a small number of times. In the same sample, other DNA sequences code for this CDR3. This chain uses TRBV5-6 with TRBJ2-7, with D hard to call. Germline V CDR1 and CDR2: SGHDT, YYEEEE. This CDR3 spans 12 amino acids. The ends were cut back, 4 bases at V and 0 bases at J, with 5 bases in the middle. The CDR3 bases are TGTGCCAGCAGCCTCAGCTCCTACGAGCAGTACTTC. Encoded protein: CASSLSSYEQYF. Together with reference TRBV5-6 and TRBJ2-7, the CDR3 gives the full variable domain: DAGVTQSPTHLIKTRGQQVTLRCSPKSGHDTVSWYQQALGQGPQFIFQYYEEEERQRGNFPDRFSGHQFPNYSSELNVNALLLGDSALYLCASSLSSYEQYFGPGTRLTVT.

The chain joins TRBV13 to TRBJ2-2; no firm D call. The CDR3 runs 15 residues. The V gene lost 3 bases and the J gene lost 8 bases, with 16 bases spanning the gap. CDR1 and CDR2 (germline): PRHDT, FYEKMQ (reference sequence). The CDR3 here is CASSFDVSAAGELFF. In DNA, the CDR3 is TGTGCCAGCAGCTTTGACGTATCGGCCGCGGGGGAGCTGTTTTTT.

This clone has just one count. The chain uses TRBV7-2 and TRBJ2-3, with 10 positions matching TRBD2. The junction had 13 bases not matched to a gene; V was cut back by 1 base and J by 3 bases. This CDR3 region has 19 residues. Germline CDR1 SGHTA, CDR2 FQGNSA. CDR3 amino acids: CASSLVPSGRTWGTDTQYF. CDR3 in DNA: TGTGCCAGCAGCTTAGTGCCTAGCGGGAGAACGTGGGGGACAGATACGCAGTATTTT.

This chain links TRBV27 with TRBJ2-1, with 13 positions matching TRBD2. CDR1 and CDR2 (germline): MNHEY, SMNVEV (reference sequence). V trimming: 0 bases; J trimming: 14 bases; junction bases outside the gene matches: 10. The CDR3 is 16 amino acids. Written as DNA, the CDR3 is TGTGCCAGCAGTTTATCGGAAACTAGCGGGAGGGTGTTGGAGTTCTTC. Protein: CASSLSETSGRVLEFF.

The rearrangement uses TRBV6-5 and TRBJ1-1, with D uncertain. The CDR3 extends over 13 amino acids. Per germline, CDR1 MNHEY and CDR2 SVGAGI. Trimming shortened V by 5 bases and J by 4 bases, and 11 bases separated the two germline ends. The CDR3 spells CASSDWTGTEAFF. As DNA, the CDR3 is TGTGCCAGCAGTGATTGGACCGGCACTGAAGCTTTCTTT.

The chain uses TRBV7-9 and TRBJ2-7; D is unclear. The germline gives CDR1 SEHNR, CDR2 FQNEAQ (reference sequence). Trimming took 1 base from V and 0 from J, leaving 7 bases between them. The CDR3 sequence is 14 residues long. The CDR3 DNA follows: TGTGCCAGCAGCTTAGTAGACACCTCCTACGAGCAGTACTTC. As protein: CASSLVDTSYEQYF.

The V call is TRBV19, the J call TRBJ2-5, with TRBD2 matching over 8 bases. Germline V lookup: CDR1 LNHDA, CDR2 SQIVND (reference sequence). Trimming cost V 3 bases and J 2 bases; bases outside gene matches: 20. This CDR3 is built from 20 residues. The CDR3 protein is CASSILPLAATTYGQETQYF. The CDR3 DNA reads TGTGCCAGTAGTATCCTCCCACTAGCGGCAACAACATACGGGCAAGAGACCCAGTACTTC.

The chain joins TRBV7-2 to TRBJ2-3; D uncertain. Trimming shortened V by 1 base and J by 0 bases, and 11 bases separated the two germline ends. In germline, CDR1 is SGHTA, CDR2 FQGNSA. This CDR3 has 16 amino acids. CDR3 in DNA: TGTGCCAGCAGCTTAGTGTCTGCCTCTAGCACAGATACGCAGTATTTT. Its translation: CASSLVSASSTDTQYF.

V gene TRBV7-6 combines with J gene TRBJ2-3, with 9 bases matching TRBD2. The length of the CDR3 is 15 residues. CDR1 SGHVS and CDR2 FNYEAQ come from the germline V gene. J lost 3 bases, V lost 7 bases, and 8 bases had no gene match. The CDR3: CASTGAGGLTDTQYF. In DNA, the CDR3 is TGTGCCAGCACAGGAGCGGGGGGTTTAACAGATACGCAGTATTTT.

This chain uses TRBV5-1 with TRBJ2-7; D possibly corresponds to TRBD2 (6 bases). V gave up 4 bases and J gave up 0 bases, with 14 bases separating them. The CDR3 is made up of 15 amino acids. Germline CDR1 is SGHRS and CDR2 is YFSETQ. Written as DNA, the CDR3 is TGCGCCAGCAGCCGGGGACTTCGTAGCTCCTACGAGCAGTACTTC. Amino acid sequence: CASSRGLRSSYEQYF.

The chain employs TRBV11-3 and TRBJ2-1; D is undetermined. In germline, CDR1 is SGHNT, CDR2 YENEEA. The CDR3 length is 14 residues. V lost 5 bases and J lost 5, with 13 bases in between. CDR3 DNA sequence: TGTGCCAGCAGCCAGTATGACTCAAACAATGAGCAGTTCTTC. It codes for CASSQYDSNNEQFF.

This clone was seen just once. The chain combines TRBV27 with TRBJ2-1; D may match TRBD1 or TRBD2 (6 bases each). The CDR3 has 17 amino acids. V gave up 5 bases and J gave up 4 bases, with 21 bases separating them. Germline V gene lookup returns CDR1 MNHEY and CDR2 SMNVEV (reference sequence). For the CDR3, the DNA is TGTGCCAGCAGTCCACAAGCGTTAGGGGGGCTTTACAATGAGCAGTTCTTC. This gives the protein CASSPQALGGLYNEQFF.

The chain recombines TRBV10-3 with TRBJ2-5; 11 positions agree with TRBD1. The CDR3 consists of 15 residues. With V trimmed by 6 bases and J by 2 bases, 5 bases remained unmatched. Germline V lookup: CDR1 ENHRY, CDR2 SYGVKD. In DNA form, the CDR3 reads TGTGCCATCAGCGCGGGACAGGGGGAGCAAGAGACCCAGTACTTC. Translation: CAISAGQGEQETQYF.

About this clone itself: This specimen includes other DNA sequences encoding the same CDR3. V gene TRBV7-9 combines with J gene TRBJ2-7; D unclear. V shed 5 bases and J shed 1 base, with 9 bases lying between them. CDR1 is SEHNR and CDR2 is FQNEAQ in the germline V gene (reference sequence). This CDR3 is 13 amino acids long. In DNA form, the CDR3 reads TGTGCCAGCAGCCTCGACGGATCCTACGAGCAGTACTTC. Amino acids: CASSLDGSYEQYF.

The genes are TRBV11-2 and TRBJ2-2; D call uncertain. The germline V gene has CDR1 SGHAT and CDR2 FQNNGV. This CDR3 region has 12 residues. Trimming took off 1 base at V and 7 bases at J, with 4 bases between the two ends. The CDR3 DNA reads TGTGCCAGCAGCTTAGTTCTCGGGGAGCTGTTTTTT. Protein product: CASSLVLGELFF.

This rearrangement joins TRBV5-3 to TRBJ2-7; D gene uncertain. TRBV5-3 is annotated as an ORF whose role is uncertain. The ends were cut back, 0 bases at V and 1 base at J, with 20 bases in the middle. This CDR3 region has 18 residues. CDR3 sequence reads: CARSLGPQRTLRSYEQYF. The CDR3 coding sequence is TGTGCCAGAAGCTTGGGACCCCAGAGGACCCTACGGTCCTACGAGCAGTACTTC.

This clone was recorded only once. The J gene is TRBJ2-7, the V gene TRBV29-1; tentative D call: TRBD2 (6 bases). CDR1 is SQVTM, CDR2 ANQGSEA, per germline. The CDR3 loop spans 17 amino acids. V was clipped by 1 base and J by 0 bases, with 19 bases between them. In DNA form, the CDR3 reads TGCAGCGTTGAAGTTCCCGAAGGCGGGGCCTACTCCTACGAGCAGTACTTC. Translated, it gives CSVEVPEGGAYSYEQYF.

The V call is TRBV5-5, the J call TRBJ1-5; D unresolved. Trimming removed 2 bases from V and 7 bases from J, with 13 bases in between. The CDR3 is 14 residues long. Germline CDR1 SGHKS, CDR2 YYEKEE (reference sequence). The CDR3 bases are TGTGCCAGCAGCTTTGAAAGGTCTTGGCAGCCCCAGCATTTT. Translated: CASSFERSWQPQHF.

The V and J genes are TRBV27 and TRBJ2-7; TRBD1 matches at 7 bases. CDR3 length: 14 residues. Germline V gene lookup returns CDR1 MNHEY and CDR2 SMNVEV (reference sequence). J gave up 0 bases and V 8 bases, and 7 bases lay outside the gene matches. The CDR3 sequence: CASCRDSSSYEQYF. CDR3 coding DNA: TGTGCCAGCTGCCGGGACAGCAGCTCCTACGAGCAGTACTTC.